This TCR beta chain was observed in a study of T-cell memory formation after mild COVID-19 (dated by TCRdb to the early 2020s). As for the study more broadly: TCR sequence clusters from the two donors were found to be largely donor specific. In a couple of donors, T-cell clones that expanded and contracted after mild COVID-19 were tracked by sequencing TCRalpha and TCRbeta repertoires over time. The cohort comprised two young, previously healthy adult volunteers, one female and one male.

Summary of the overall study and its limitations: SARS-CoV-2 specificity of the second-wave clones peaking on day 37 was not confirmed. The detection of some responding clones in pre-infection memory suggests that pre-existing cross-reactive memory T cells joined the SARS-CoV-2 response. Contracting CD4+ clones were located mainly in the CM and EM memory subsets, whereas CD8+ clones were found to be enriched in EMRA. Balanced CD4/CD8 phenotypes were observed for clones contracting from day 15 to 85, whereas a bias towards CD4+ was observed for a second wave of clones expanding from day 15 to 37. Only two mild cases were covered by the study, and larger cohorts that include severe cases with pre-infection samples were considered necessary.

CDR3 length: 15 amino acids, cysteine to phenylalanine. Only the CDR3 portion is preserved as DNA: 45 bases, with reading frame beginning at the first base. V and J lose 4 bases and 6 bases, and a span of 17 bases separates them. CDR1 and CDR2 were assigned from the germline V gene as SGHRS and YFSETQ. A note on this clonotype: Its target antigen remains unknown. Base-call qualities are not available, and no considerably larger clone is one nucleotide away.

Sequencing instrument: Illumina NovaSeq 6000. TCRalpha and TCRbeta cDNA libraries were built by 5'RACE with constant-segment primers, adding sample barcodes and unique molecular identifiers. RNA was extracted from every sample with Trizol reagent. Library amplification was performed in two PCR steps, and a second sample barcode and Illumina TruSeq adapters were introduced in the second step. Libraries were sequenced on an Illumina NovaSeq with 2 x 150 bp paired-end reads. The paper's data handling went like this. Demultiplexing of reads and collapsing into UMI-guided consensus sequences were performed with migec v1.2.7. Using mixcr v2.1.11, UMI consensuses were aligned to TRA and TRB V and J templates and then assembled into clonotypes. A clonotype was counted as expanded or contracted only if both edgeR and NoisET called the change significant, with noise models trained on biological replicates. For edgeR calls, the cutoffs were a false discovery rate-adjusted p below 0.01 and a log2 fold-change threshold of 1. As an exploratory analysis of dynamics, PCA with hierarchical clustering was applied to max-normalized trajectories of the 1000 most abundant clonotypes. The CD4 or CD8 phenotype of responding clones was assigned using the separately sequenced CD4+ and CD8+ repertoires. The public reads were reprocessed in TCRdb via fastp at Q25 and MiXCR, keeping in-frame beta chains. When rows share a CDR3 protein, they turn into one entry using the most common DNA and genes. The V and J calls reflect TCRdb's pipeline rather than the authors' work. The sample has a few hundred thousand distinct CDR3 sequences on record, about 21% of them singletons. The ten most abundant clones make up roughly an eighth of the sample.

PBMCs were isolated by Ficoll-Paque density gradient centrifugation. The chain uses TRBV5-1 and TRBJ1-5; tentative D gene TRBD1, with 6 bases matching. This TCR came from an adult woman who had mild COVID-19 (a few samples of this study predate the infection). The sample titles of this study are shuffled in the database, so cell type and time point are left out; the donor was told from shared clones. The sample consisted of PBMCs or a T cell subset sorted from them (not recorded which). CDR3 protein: CASSPQGGGVQPQHF. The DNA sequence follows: TGCGCCAGCAGCCCACAGGGTGGAGGGGTTCAGCCCCAGCATTTT.